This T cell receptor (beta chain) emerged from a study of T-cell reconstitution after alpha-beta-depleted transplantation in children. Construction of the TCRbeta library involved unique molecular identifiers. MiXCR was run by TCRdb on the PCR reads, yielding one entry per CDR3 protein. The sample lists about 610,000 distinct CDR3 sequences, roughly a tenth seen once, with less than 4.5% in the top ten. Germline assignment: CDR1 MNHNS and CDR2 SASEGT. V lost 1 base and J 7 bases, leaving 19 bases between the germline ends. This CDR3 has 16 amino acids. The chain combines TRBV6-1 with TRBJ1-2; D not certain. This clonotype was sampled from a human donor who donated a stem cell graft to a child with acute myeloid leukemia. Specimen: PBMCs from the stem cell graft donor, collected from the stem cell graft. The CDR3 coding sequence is TGTGCCAGCAGTGAAGGCTTTGGGGTTAACCTACCTGGCTACACCTTC. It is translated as CASSEGFGVNLPGYTF.